This T cell receptor (beta chain) comes out of a study of regulatory T cells in long-lasting Graves disease. Study results and limitations: Sample size was small, which may have lowered accuracy. Persistent disease favored TRBV28, TRBJ1-2 and TRBJ2-5.

Relying on iRepertoire HTBI primers and Arm-PCR of CDR3 regions, the team built TCR beta libraries. Each CDR3 protein is one row after TCRdb ran MiXCR on the multiplex PCR reads. This table has a few hundred thousand distinct CDR3 sequences, about a quarter appearing once. The table lists this clonotype with many counts. Antigen: not known. As to time point: persistent/refractory GD, antithyroid drugs over 5 years with positive TRAb. From RNA extracted from PBMCs, the TCR library was made. Peripheral blood, about 9 milliliters per patient, was collected in EDTA tubes. CDR3 length: 13 residues. Trimming at V came to 6 bases and at J to 4 bases, leaving 4 bases not matched to a gene.

The J gene is TRBJ2-7, the V gene TRBV12-3 or TRBV12-4, with 9 bases aligning to TRBD1. This TCR came from a female donor with Graves disease. Sample: peripheral blood mononuclear cells (PBMCs), taken when the disease was refractory, from a patient treated with antithyroid drugs. The CDR3 DNA sequence: TGTGCCAGCAGGGGGGACAGGGCTTACGAGCAGTACTTC. Translation: CASRGDRAYEQYF.